Below, 28 T cell receptor beta chains from the same sample are listed, as sequenced in a study of blood T cells in healthy people across ages. Together with a sample-barcoded 5' primer, a J-beta primer mix was included in a second PCR lasting roughly 6 to 12 cycles. TCRdb re-called the 5' RACE reads through MiXCR, storing one row per CDR3 protein. The table lists approximately 680,000 distinct CDR3 sequences, 32% of them singletons. The sample was blood. The origin of the receptors is an elderly woman in good health.

The table lists this clonotype with many counts. The rearrangement uses TRBV21-1 and TRBJ1-2. TRBV21-1 corresponds to a pseudogene. The CDR3 totals 15 residues. The CDR3: CASSKSGIVNYGYTF. CDR3 coding DNA: TGTGCCAGCAGCAAATCCGGCATTGTAAACTATGGCTACACCTTC.

A remark on this clonotype: A much larger clone differs from this one at a single base, so this may be a read error. The CDR3 DNA reads TGTGCCAGCAGTTACCCCAGGACTAGCGGGGATGAGCAGTTCTTC. This sequence encodes CASSYPRTSGDEQFF. The V call is TRBV6-2 or TRBV6-3, the J call TRBJ2-1; 12 bases align to TRBD2. The CDR3 has 15 residues. Looked up from germline, CDR1 is MNHEY and CDR2 is SVGEGT. The J segment lost 8 bases and the V segment lost 2 bases, leaving 4 bases of the junction unmatched.

This clonotype was found a few times. The V gene is TRBV5-5, the J gene TRBJ1-1; D unclear. The CDR3 runs to 13 residues. CDR1 is SGHKS and CDR2 is YYEKEE in the germline V gene (reference sequence). The ends were cut back, 2 bases at V and 5 bases at J, with 10 bases in the middle. In DNA, the CDR3 is TGTGCCAGCAGCTTTGGGGTACGAACTGAAGCTTTCTTT. Encoded protein: CASSFGVRTEAFF.

The table lists this clonotype with a count of one. One base separates it from a far larger clone, so it is likely a read error. The V call is TRBV7-9, the J call TRBJ1-1, with D unclear. Trimming removed 2 bases from V and 3 bases from J, with 4 bases in between. The CDR3 covers 12 residues. Germline CDR1 reads SEHNR; CDR2 reads FQNEAQ (reference sequence). In DNA, the CDR3 is TGTGCCAGCAGCTTAACGGACACTGAAGCTTTCTTT. This gives the protein CASSLTDTEAFF.

This clonotype was observed a few times. The chain employs TRBV28 and TRBJ1-1; a possible D gene is TRBD1 (6 bases). Germline V lookup: CDR1 MDHEN, CDR2 SYDVKM. The CDR3 extends over 14 amino acids. The germline V and J ends were trimmed by 7 bases and 5 bases, with 17 bases remaining between them. In DNA form, the CDR3 reads TGTGCCAGCATCCAACTCAGGGGAAGGACTGAAGCTTTCTTT. Residues: CASIQLRGRTEAFF. The full variable domain, completed using reference TRBV28 and TRBJ1-1, is DVKVTQSSRYLVKRTGEKVFLECVQDMDHENMFWYRQDPGLGLRLIYFSYDVKMKEKGDIPEGYSVSREKKERFSLILESASTNQTSMYLCASIQLRGRTEAFFGQGTRLTVV.

In this sample, this clonotype turned up many times. The chain couples TRBV12-3 or TRBV12-4 to TRBJ2-7; TRBD1 agrees at 12 bases. The length of the CDR3 is 15 residues. V gave up 6 bases and J gave up 1 base; unmatched junction bases: 4. The CDR3 reads CASSLGQGASYEQYF. The CDR3 nucleotides are TGTGCCAGCAGCCTGGGACAGGGGGCTTCCTACGAGCAGTACTTC.

The J gene is TRBJ1-2, the V gene TRBV20-1, with TRBD1 identical over 8 bases. The germline V gene has CDR1 DFQATT and CDR2 SNEGSKA (reference sequence). The CDR3 is made up of 13 amino acids. The J segment lost 8 bases and the V segment lost 0 bases, leaving 5 bases of the junction unmatched. The CDR3: CSARDGQGGGYTF. CDR3 DNA: TGCAGTGCTAGAGATGGACAGGGTGGAGGCTACACCTTC.

Many counts were recorded for this clonotype. The chain combines TRBV19 with TRBJ2-5; tentatively, D is TRBD1 or TRBD2 (6 bases each). Germline V gene sequence: CDR1 LNHDA, CDR2 SQIVND (reference sequence). CDR3 length: 17 amino acids. Trimming shortened V by 5 bases and J by 11 bases, and 30 bases separated the two germline ends. In nucleotides, the CDR3 is TGTGCCAGTAGTCGGTTCTTCGGCTCGGGGGCGCGAAATGAGCAGTACTTC. Translating gives CASSRFFGSGARNEQYF.

In this sample, this clonotype turned up a few times. V gene TRBV12-5 combines with J gene TRBJ2-3, with D unresolved. V shed 1 base and J shed 5 bases, with 7 bases lying between them. Looked up from germline, CDR1 is LGHNT and CDR2 is FRNRAP. The length of the CDR3 is 13 residues. The CDR3 bases are TGTGCTAGTGGTTTGGCTAGTGTAGATACGCAGTATTTT. Translated, it gives CASGLASVDTQYF.

The sample holds a few counts of this clonotype. The genes are TRBV5-1 and TRBJ2-5; TRBD2 agrees at 10 bases. Germline V CDR1 and CDR2: SGHRS, YFSETQ. Trimming removed 4 bases from V and 3 bases from J; junction bases left unmatched: 6. The CDR3 contains 15 residues. The CDR3: CASSRTSGEEETQYF. The CDR3, as DNA: TGCGCCAGCAGCCGTACTAGCGGGGAAGAAGAGACCCAGTACTTC. The full variable domain, with the rest looked up from reference TRBV5-1 and TRBJ2-5, is KAGVTQTPRYLIKTRGQQVTLSCSPISGHRSVSWYQQTPGQGLQFLFEYFSETQRNKGNFPGRFSGRQFSNSRSEMNVSTLELGDSALYLCASSRTSGEEETQYFGPGTRLLVL.

V and J are TRBV7-2 and TRBJ2-4; no reliable D call. The J call may be wrong; the DNA end is better matched by TRBJ2-7. This CDR3 region has 14 residues. CDR1 is SGHTA and CDR2 is FQGNSA in the germline V gene. CDR3 coding DNA: TGTGCCAGCAGCCCCTCCCCTCTTTCTCTCGAGCAGTACTTC. Translated, it gives CASSPSPLSLEQYF.

The genes are TRBV2 and TRBJ2-1; D is ambiguous. V was clipped by 0 bases and J by 8 bases, with 11 bases between them. The CDR3 runs 14 residues. Germline V gives CDR1 SNHLY, CDR2 FYNNEI. This chain's CDR3 is CASSEANRPDEQFF. The CDR3 region has the DNA TGTGCCAGCAGTGAAGCTAATAGGCCCGATGAGCAGTTCTTC. The full variable domain, its missing parts supplied by reference TRBV2 and TRBJ2-1, is EPEVTQTPSHQVTQMGQEVILRCVPISNHLYFYWYRQILGQKVEFLVSFYNNEISEKSEIFDDQFSVERPDGSNFTLKIRSTKLEDSAMYFCASSEANRPDEQFFGPGTRLTVL.

This clonotype was seen a single time. Germline is not matched at one junction end, which may reflect a read error. The V gene is TRBV7-2, the J gene TRBJ2-1, with 7 bases aligning to TRBD1. Germline V CDR1 and CDR2: SGHTA, FQGNSA. CDR3 length equals 18 residues. The CDR3 DNA reads as TGTGCCGGCAGCTTAGACGTCATTGGGATACCGACAGGGAATGAGCAGTTCTTC. Encoded protein: CAGSLDVIGIPTGNEQFF. The full variable domain, rest sourced from reference TRBV7-2 and TRBJ2-1, is GAGVSQSPSNKVTEKGKDVELRCDPISGHTALYWYRQSLGQGLEFLIYFQGNSAPDKSGLPSDRFSAERTGGSVSTLTIQRTQQEDSAVYLCAGSLDVIGIPTGNEQFFGPGTRLTVL.

This clonotype was seen repeatedly, ten times or more. The CDR3 spells CASSISGGGAYEQYF. Written as DNA, the CDR3 is TGTGCCAGCAGTATTTCTGGCGGCGGGGCCTACGAGCAGTACTTC. This chain links TRBV7-2 with TRBJ2-7, with D perhaps TRBD2 (6 bases). The V gene's germline CDR1 is SGHTA and CDR2 FQGNSA. V was pared by 6 bases and J by 2 bases, with 17 bases between. The CDR3 spans 15 residues.

The sample holds many counts of this clonotype. This chain links TRBV7-9 with TRBJ2-6; a weak D match, TRBD2 (6 bases). Trimming cost V 5 bases and J 4 bases, with 9 bases left between them. This CDR3 spans 14 amino acids. Germline V CDR1 and CDR2: SEHNR, FQNEAQ (reference sequence). In DNA, the CDR3 is TGTGCCAGCAGCCCCCGGGGGGGGGCCAACGTCCTGACTTTC. Its translation: CASSPRGGANVLTF.

The table lists this clonotype with a few counts. The rearrangement joins TRBV28 to TRBJ1-6; a weak D match, TRBD1 (6 bases). There are 15 residues in the CDR3. The germline V gene has CDR1 MDHEN and CDR2 SYDVKM. The V end lost 7 bases, the J end lost 7 bases, and 17 bases lay between the germline ends. CDR3 in DNA: TGTGCCAGCACCTCACAGGGAACGGGGAATTCACCCCTCCACTTT. Amino acid sequence: CASTSQGTGNSPLHF. Using reference TRBV28 and TRBJ1-6 for the parts outside the CDR3, the full variable domain is DVKVTQSSRYLVKRTGEKVFLECVQDMDHENMFWYRQDPGLGLRLIYFSYDVKMKEKGDIPEGYSVSREKKERFSLILESASTNQTSMYLCASTSQGTGNSPLHFGNGTRLTVT.

On this clonotype itself: A much larger clone is a single base away; this may be a read error. The genes are TRBV7-9 and TRBJ2-1; 14 bases are shared with TRBD2. V was clipped by 5 bases and J by 12 bases; unmatched bases: 9. The germline gives CDR1 SEHNR, CDR2 FQNEAQ (reference sequence). The CDR3 contains 15 residues. The CDR3 DNA is TGTGCCAGCAGCCGGACTAGCGGGGGGCCGAGTGGGCAGTTCTTC. As protein: CASSRTSGGPSGQFF.

This chain links TRBV7-9 with TRBJ1-5, with D possibly matching TRBD1 (5 bases). The length of the CDR3 is 14 residues. Trimming cost V 9 bases and J 4 bases, with 16 bases left between them. Germline CDR1 reads SEHNR; CDR2 reads FQNEAQ (reference sequence). The CDR3 DNA sequence: TGTGCCAGTAGCCCAGGGCACTGGAATCAGCCCCAGCATTTT. It encodes CASSPGHWNQPQHF.

This chain links TRBV5-1 with TRBJ2-2; a possible D gene is TRBD2 (6 bases). Between the trimmed V and J ends, which lost 0 bases and 0 bases, there was a span of 9 bases. CDR3 length equals 16 residues. Looked up from germline, CDR1 is SGHRS and CDR2 is YFSETQ. The CDR3 loop reads CASSLVGGPNTGELFF. DNA for the CDR3: TGCGCCAGCAGCTTGGTCGGGGGACCGAACACCGGGGAGCTGTTTTTT.

This clonotype was seen ten or more times. The CDR3, as DNA: TGCAGTGCTAGAGATCTGGGCGGGGGGCACTCCTACAATGAGCAGTTCTTC. It is translated as CSARDLGGGHSYNEQFF. The gene calls are TRBV20-1 and TRBJ2-1; 8 nucleotides match TRBD2. Germline-derived CDR1 and CDR2 are DFQATT and SNEGSKA (reference sequence). Trimming cost V 0 bases and J 0 bases; bases outside gene matches: 7. The CDR3 length is 17 residues.

This chain joins TRBV20-1 and TRBJ2-7; D is unresolved. The CDR3 length is 16 residues. V was trimmed by 5 bases and J by 1 base, leaving 21 bases between them. Germline lookup yields CDR1 DFQATT and CDR2 SNEGSKA (reference sequence). CDR3 protein: CSAGQTGRAISYEQYF. In DNA form, the CDR3 reads TGCAGTGCTGGGCAGACTGGACGTGCCATTTCCTACGAGCAGTACTTC.

The chain joins TRBV7-2 to TRBJ2-3; D might be TRBD2 (7 bases). V was pared by 1 base and J by 3 bases, with 11 bases between. This CDR3 spans 15 amino acids. Germline CDR1 is SGHTA and CDR2 is FQGNSA. For the CDR3, the DNA is TGTGCCAGCAGCTTAGAGGGGGGGCAAACAGATACGCAGTATTTT. It is translated as CASSLEGGQTDTQYF.

With respect to this clonotype: One junction end disagrees with the germline gene, perhaps due to a read error. Here the CDR3 reads CASSHTGGPYNERFF. DNA for the CDR3: TGTGCCAGCAGCCATACAGGGGGCCCCTACAATGAGCGGTTCTTC. The chain links TRBV9 to TRBJ2-1; 9 positions match TRBD1. The CDR3 runs to 15 residues. Germline values: CDR1 SGDLS, CDR2 YYNGEE.

Note on this clonotype: This sequence may be a read error, since a much larger clone differs from it by one base. The chain is built from TRBV3-1 and TRBJ1-2, with TRBD1 identical over 8 bases. The CDR3 consists of 14 residues. Germline-derived CDR1 and CDR2 are LGHDT and YNNKEL (reference sequence). The junction had 7 bases not matched to a gene; V was cut back by 4 bases and J by 6 bases. In DNA form, the CDR3 reads TGTGCCAGCAGCCGAGGGACAGGTTCTCATGGCTACACCTTC. This sequence encodes CASSRGTGSHGYTF.

This clonotype was found many times. The V gene is TRBV6-6, the J gene TRBJ2-7; 10 nucleotides line up with TRBD1. CDR3 length: 15 amino acids. With 5 bases clipped from V and 1 base from J, the junction kept 5 bases outside the gene matches. CDR1 MNHNY and CDR2 SVGAGI come from the germline V gene (reference sequence). The CDR3 DNA sequence: TGTGCCAGCAGTGACCGGGACAGGGGTTCCTACGAGCAGTACTTC. The encoded protein is CASSDRDRGSYEQYF.

This clonotype was recorded at least ten times. V gene TRBV27 combines with J gene TRBJ1-5; 7 nucleotides agree with TRBD1. With V trimmed by 6 bases and J by 6 bases, 8 bases remained unmatched. The CDR3 length is 14 residues. The V gene's germline CDR1 is MNHEY and CDR2 SMNVEV (reference sequence). The CDR3 region is CASSLTGFGQPQHF. CDR3 in DNA: TGTGCCAGCAGCTTGACAGGGTTCGGTCAGCCCCAGCATTTT.

This clonotype has only a few counts. The genes are TRBV18 and TRBJ2-7; TRBD1 matches at 7 bases. Germline CDR1 and CDR2: KGHSH and LQKENI. Unmatched junction bases numbered 18, after V lost 8 bases and J lost 5 bases. There are 16 residues in the CDR3. This CDR3 reads CASQRGNPGQSNEQYF. DNA for the CDR3: TGTGCCAGCCAGAGGGGAAACCCGGGACAGAGCAACGAGCAGTACTTC.

As concerns this clonotype: A much larger clone differs by one base, so this may be a read error. V gene TRBV14 combines with J gene TRBJ2-1; D is uncertain. The last part of the DNA fits TRBJ2-7 better; the J call may be wrong. CDR1 and CDR2 (germline): SGHDN, FVKESK. This CDR3 contains 14 residues. The CDR3 DNA sequence: TGTGCCAGCAGCCAAGGAGGACGTTACAATGAGCAGTACTTC. Its translation: CASSQGGRYNEQYF.